These T cell receptor beta chains were read from a single sample in a study of blood T cells in healthy people across ages. MiXCR was run by TCRdb on the 5' RACE reads, yielding one entry per CDR3 protein. This table has 2 million or so distinct CDR3 sequences, about 50% appearing once. The source material was blood. All receptors come from a woman aged 35 to 49 in good health. CDR3s include the opening cysteine and the closing phenylalanine or tryptophan. The D gene is left open where the match is weak. Expanded clones are given a class, and other clones once, few, many or no size at all.

clone size	V gene	D gene	J gene	CDR3 protein	CDR3 DNA
once	TRBV20-1	TRBD2	TRBJ2-1	CSARERGTGPCGQFF	TGCAGTGCTAGAGAGCGGGGGACCGGTCCCTGTGGGCAGTTCTTC
-	TRBV6-4	TRBD2	TRBJ2-7	CASSPGGGRDEQYF	TGTGCCAGCAGTCCCGGGGGGGGTAGGGATGAGCAGTACTTC
few	TRBV14	TRBD2	TRBJ2-1	CASSQWGGDEQFF	TGTGCCAGCAGCCAATGGGGGGGTGATGAGCAGTTCTTC
-	TRBV12-3/TRBV12-4	-	TRBJ2-7	CASSVWVETYEQYF	TGTGCCAGCAGTGTTTGGGTAGAAACCTACGAGCAGTACTTC
-	TRBV12-3/TRBV12-4	-	TRBJ2-1	CASSFGRTYNEQFF	TGTGCCAGCAGTTTTGGCAGGACGTACAATGAGCAGTTCTTC
-	TRBV25-1	-	TRBJ2-3	CASSAGGSATDTQYF	TGTGCCAGCAGTGCCGGGGGCAGTGCCACAGATACGCAGTATTTT
few	TRBV29-1	TRBD2	TRBJ2-1	CSVEGGGGTYNEQFF	TGCAGCGTCGAAGGCGGCGGGGGGACCTACAATGAGCAGTTCTTC
few	TRBV28	-	TRBJ1-2	CASSYFVGMDYGYTF	TGTGCCAGCAGTTATTTCGTTGGGATGGACTATGGCTACACCTTC
-	TRBV6-5	TRBD1	TRBJ2-1	CASMIPGQGGINEQFF	TGTGCCAGCATGATTCCGGGACAGGGGGGAATCAATGAGCAGTTCTTC
-	TRBV20-1	-	TRBJ1-1	CRAVGGANTEAFF	TGTCGTGCCGTCGGGGGCGCGAACACTGAAGCTTTCTTT
-	TRBV12-3/TRBV12-4	-	TRBJ2-6	CASSLTPGVSSGANVLTF	TGTGCCAGCAGTTTGACGCCAGGGGTGTCCTCTGGGGCCAACGTCCTGACTTTC
few	TRBV7-2	-	TRBJ2-3	CASSLDGIRDTQYF	TGTGCCAGCAGCTTAGACGGGATAAGGGATACGCAGTATTTT
-	TRBV6-5	-	TRBJ2-5	CASSTIFRTGVVETQYF	TGTGCCAGCAGTACCATTTTCCGGACGGGGGTAGTGGAGACCCAGTACTTC
many	TRBV7-3	TRBD1	TRBJ2-5	CASSPGTGGQETQYF	TGTGCCAGCAGCCCCGGGACAGGGGGACAAGAGACCCAGTACTTC
-	TRBV28	-	TRBJ1-2	CASQRSSSNYGYTF	TGTGCCAGCCAACGCTCAAGCTCCAACTATGGCTACACCTTC
-	TRBV4-1	-	TRBJ1-4	CASSQVFATNEKLFF	TGCGCCAGCAGCCAGGTCTTTGCAACTAATGAAAAACTGTTTTTT
-	TRBV4-3	-	TRBJ1-1	CASSQDEGGNTEAFF	TGCGCCAGCAGCCAAGATGAGGGGGGGAACACTGAAGCTTTCTTT
-	TRBV6-6	-	TRBJ2-7	CASSYLQQTYEQYF	TGTGCCAGCAGTTACTTACAACAGACCTACGAGCAGTACTTC
few	TRBV28	TRBD1	TRBJ2-5	CASSTRTGKETQYF	TGTGCCAGCAGCACCAGGACAGGGAAGGAGACCCAGTACTTC
-	TRBV6-5	TRBD2	TRBJ2-7	CASSYDGTSGGDEQYF	TGTGCCAGCAGTTACGACGGGACTAGCGGGGGGGATGAGCAGTACTTC
once	TRBV6-2/TRBV6-3	-	TRBJ2-3	CATHGASDTQYF	TGTGCCACCCATGGAGCCTCAGATACGCAGTATTTT
few	TRBV29-1	-	TRBJ2-3	CSVEAGGGVTDTQYF	TGCAGCGTTGAAGCCGGAGGGGGCGTAACAGATACGCAGTATTTT